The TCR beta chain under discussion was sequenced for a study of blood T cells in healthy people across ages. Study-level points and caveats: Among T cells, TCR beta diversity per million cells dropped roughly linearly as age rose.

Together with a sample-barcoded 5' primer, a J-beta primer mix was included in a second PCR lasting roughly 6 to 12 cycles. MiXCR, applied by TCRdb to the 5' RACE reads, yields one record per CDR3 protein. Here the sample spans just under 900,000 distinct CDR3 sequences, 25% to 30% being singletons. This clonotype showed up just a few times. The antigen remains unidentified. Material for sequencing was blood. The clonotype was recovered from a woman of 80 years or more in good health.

The DNA of the CDR3 is TGTGCCAGTAGTATCCCGACAGGTTCCTTGGGCACTGAAGCTTTCTTT. Encoded protein: CASSIPTGSLGTEAFF. The chain links TRBV19 to TRBJ1-1, with TRBD1 as a possible D gene (6 bases). Germline loops: CDR1 LNHDA, CDR2 SQIVND (reference sequence). CDR3 length equals 16 residues. Trimming cost V 3 bases and J 4 bases, with 18 bases left between them.